One sample yielded the 22 T cell receptor beta chains listed below, sequenced in a study of chemoradiotherapy in HPV16-positive cancers. Data came from immunoSEQ multiplex PCR; TCRdb stores just in-frame clones and leaves some out. The sample yields roughly 5,000 clones, around 84% seen once. The sample here was tumor tissue, taken from a patient who underwent chemoradiotherapy. Source of these receptors: a human donor with HPV-associated anogenital cancer.

The chain is built from TRBV19 and TRBJ1-3; no clear D gene. V gave up 4 bases and J gave up 1 base, with 17 bases separating them. The CDR3 length is 17 residues. The germline V gene has CDR1 LNHDA and CDR2 SQIVND (reference sequence). Here the CDR3 DNA reads TGTGCCAGTAGTAATCCCTCTACGGGGAGTTCTGGAAACACCATATATTTT. It codes for CASSNPSTGSSGNTIYF. The full variable domain, rest sourced from reference TRBV19 and TRBJ1-3, is DGGITQSPKYLFRKEGQNVTLSCEQNLNHDAMYWYRQDPGQGLRLIYYSQIVNDFQKGDIAEGYSVSREKKESFPLTVTSAQKNPTAFYLCASSNPSTGSSGNTIYFGEGSWLTVV.

The chain has TRBV23-1 and TRBJ2-5; D ambiguous. TRBV23-1 is noted as an ORF with a role that remains uncertain. The CDR3 sequence is 16 residues long. Trimming shortened V by 6 bases and J by 11 bases, and 28 bases separated the two germline ends. This CDR3 is CASRPYSSPDPTEQYF. CDR3 DNA sequence: TGCGCCAGCAGACCCTACAGCTCGCCAGATCCTACAGAGCAGTACTTC.

The chain combines TRBV15 with TRBJ2-7; 7 positions match TRBD1. The CDR3 runs to 15 residues. V lost 0 bases, J lost 3 bases, and 5 bases stayed unmatched. Germline V lookup: CDR1 LNHNV, CDR2 YYDKDF (reference sequence). CDR3 residues: CATSRDRAGGYEQYF. The CDR3 nucleotides read TGTGCCACCAGCAGAGATAGGGCAGGGGGCTACGAGCAGTACTTC. Looking up the rest from reference TRBV15 and TRBJ2-7 gives the full variable domain: DAMVIQNPRYQVTQFGKPVTLSCSQTLNHNVMYWYQQKSSQAPKLLFHYYDKDFNNEADTPDNFQSRRPNTSFCFLDIRSPGLGDTAMYLCATSRDRAGGYEQYFGPGTRLTVT.

The table lists this clone with a few counts. The V call is TRBV30, the J call TRBJ2-7; D gene unclear. V dropped 4 bases and J dropped 1 base, with 11 bases sitting between them. The CDR3 spans 13 residues. The germline CDR1 and CDR2 sequences are GTSNPN and SVGIG (reference sequence). CDR3 coding DNA: TGTGCCTGGACCCCCGGTAGGTCCTACGAGCAGTACTTC. It encodes CAWTPGRSYEQYF.

The V and J genes are TRBV30 and TRBJ1-2, with 10 bases matching TRBD1. The V and J ends lost 5 bases and 8 bases, in that order; junction bases with no gene match: 5. The length of the CDR3 is 12 residues. In germline, CDR1 is GTSNPN, CDR2 SVGIG (reference sequence). CDR3 residues: CAWDRGQGGYTF. In nucleotides, the CDR3 is TGTGCCTGGGACAGGGGGCAGGGCGGCTACACCTTC.

This clone was counted once. V is TRBV7-2 and J is TRBJ2-1, with 13 bases fitting TRBD2. The junction had 1 base not matched to a gene; V was cut back by 2 bases and J by 0 bases. The germline V gene encodes CDR1 SGHTA and CDR2 FQGNSA. There are 17 residues in the CDR3. The CDR3 protein is CASSLTSGGASYNEQFF. The CDR3 DNA sequence: TGTGCCAGCAGCTTAACTAGCGGGGGGGCCTCCTACAATGAGCAGTTCTTC.

This rearrangement joins TRBV19 to TRBJ1-1; weak D call: TRBD1 (6 bases). This CDR3 region has 13 residues. Per germline, CDR1 LNHDA and CDR2 SQIVND (reference sequence). The V end was cut by 3 bases, the J end by 4 bases, with 9 bases between. CDR3 DNA: TGTGCCAGTAGTATCGGGGGGCCCACTGAAGCTTTCTTT. Residues: CASSIGGPTEAFF.

As for this clone: At one boundary the junction diverges from the germline segment, which might be a read error. The gene calls are TRBV2 and TRBJ2-3, with TRBD2 identical over 12 bases. The CDR3 loop spans 11 amino acids. Per the germline V gene, CDR1 is SNHLY and CDR2 is FYNNEI. The CDR3 protein is CASSVTSGGHF. DNA of the CDR3: TGTGCCAGCAGTGTGACTAGCGGGGGCCATTTT.

The chain has TRBV30 and TRBJ2-2, with 9 nucleotides matching TRBD2. V trimming: 3 bases; J trimming: 5 bases; junction bases outside the gene matches: 13. Per germline, CDR1 GTSNPN and CDR2 SVGIG (reference sequence). The CDR3 is 17 residues long. CDR3: CAWSGHRGGANTGELFF. As DNA, the CDR3 is TGTGCCTGGAGCGGCCACCGCGGGGGGGCAAATACCGGGGAGCTGTTTTTT. The complete variable domain, with remaining parts taken from reference TRBV30 and TRBJ2-2, reads SQTIHQWPATLVQPVGSPLSLECTVEGTSNPNLYWYRQAAGRGLQLLFYSVGIGQISSEVPQNLSASRPQDRQFILSSKKLLLSDSGFYLCAWSGHRGGANTGELFFGEGSRLTVL.

This rearrangement joins TRBV5-4 to TRBJ1-2; 7 bases are a match to TRBD1. The CDR3 contains 15 residues. In germline, CDR1 is SGHNT, CDR2 YYREEE (reference sequence). After removal of 0 bases from V and 3 bases from J, the junction contained 5 bases not matched to a gene. CDR3 coding DNA: TGTGCCAGCAGCTTGGGAACAGGGGCCGACTATGGCTACACCTTC. Amino acids: CASSLGTGADYGYTF. Full variable domain (outside the CDR3, taken from reference TRBV5-4 and TRBJ1-2): ETGVTQSPTHLIKTRGQQVTLRCSSQSGHNTVSWYQQALGQGPQFIFQYYREEENGRGNFPPRFSGLQFPNYSSELNVNALELDDSALYLCASSLGTGADYGYTFGSGTRLTVV.

This clone came up once. This CDR3 reads CASSLEGLLGNEQFF. The CDR3 DNA sequence: TGTGCCAGCAGCTTAGAAGGCCTCCTCGGGAATGAGCAGTTCTTC. The V gene is TRBV11-2, the J gene TRBJ2-1; D not certain. Germline CDR1 and CDR2: SGHAT and FQNNGV. V lost 0 bases to trimming and J lost 7 bases, with 13 bases between them. The CDR3 has 15 amino acids.

The chain combines TRBV6-5 with TRBJ2-2, with TRBD1 as a possible D gene (5 bases). Germline lookup yields CDR1 MNHEY and CDR2 SVGAGI. The CDR3 loop spans 14 amino acids. V lost 8 bases and J lost 2, with 12 bases in between. CDR3 amino acids: CASRQYPNTGELFF. The CDR3 bases are TGTGCCAGCCGACAGTATCCCAACACCGGGGAGCTGTTTTTT.

The J gene is TRBJ2-1, the V gene TRBV7-2; the D gene is possibly TRBD2 (7 bases). Deletions cut 5 bases from V and 12 bases from J, with 23 bases between. Germline V gene sequence: CDR1 SGHTA, CDR2 FQGNSA. The CDR3 is 15 amino acids. The CDR3 region has the DNA TGTGCCAGCAGCCCTCTGGCGGGGGCCTCCGGGGTGCAGTTCTTC. This codes for CASSPLAGASGVQFF.

The J gene is TRBJ1-2, the V gene TRBV14; 7 bases align to TRBD1. CDR1 is SGHDN and CDR2 is FVKESK in the germline V gene. This CDR3 is 13 amino acids long. Trimming took 4 bases from V and 4 from J; bases not matched to a gene: 3. This CDR3 is CASSLGQSYGYTF. As DNA, the CDR3 is TGTGCCAGCAGCCTGGGACAGAGCTATGGCTACACCTTC.

The J gene is TRBJ2-1, the V gene TRBV18; 8 nucleotides align to TRBD2. V shed 0 bases and J 8 bases; nucleotides not matched to a gene: 9. This CDR3 comprises 16 residues. Germline V gene lookup returns CDR1 KGHSH and CDR2 LQKENI. The CDR3 coding sequence is TGTGCCAGCTCACCACCGGGAACTAGCGGTGTCCATGAGCAGTTCTTC. It specifies CASSPPGTSGVHEQFF. The full variable domain, with the rest looked up from reference TRBV18 and TRBJ2-1, is NAGVMQNPRHLVRRRGQEARLRCSPMKGHSHVYWYRQLPEEGLKFMVYLQKENIIDESGMPKERFSAEFPKEGPSILRIQQVVRGDSAAYFCASSPPGTSGVHEQFFGPGTRLTVL.

This clone was observed a few times. The gene calls are TRBV5-1 and TRBJ1-2, with TRBD1 identical over 7 bases. V shed 3 bases, J shed 4 bases, and the junction held 6 bases outside the gene matches. The CDR3 runs to 14 residues. Germline CDR1 is SGHRS and CDR2 is YFSETQ. CDR3: CASSSKQGRYGYTF. In nucleotides, the CDR3 is TGCGCCAGCAGCTCCAAACAGGGGCGCTATGGCTACACCTTC.

This chain joins TRBV11-2 and TRBJ2-1, with a tentative D call TRBD2 (5 bases). The V end lost 5 bases, the J end lost 7 bases, and 15 bases lay between the germline ends. Germline V gene lookup returns CDR1 SGHAT and CDR2 FQNNGV. The CDR3 is 14 amino acids. In nucleotides, the CDR3 is TGTGCCAGCAGCACCCGGACTTTTAATAATGAGCAGTTCTTC. The encoded protein is CASSTRTFNNEQFF.

The chain links TRBV10-1 to TRBJ1-2; D perhaps matches TRBD1 (6 bases). This CDR3 has 13 residues. Germline-derived CDR1 and CDR2 are WNHNN and SYGVQD (reference sequence). Trimming left V 6 bases short and J 3 bases short, with 11 bases between. The CDR3 bases are TGCGCCAGCAGCCCCGACAGGTACTATGGCTACACCTTC. It translates to CASSPDRYYGYTF.

V gene TRBV7-7 combines with J gene TRBJ1-3, with D hard to call. This CDR3 comprises 17 residues. Germline loops: CDR1 SSHAT, CDR2 FNYEAQ (reference sequence). V dropped 1 base and J dropped 0 bases, with 13 bases sitting between them. CDR3 sequence (DNA): TGTGCCAGCAGCTTAGGGGCAGTCATGAGCTCTGGAAACACCATATATTTT. The encoded protein is CASSLGAVMSSGNTIYF.

The sample holds one count of this clone. The chain carries TRBV5-1 and TRBJ1-4, with 7 positions matching TRBD1. This CDR3 spans 20 amino acids. The V gene end was trimmed by 3 bases and the J gene end by 0 bases; junction bases not matched to a gene: 17. Germline assignment: CDR1 SGHRS and CDR2 YFSETQ. CDR3 sequence (DNA): TGCGCCAGCAGCTCCGCGTTTTACAGTGCAGGGGGTTCAACTAATGAAAAACTGTTTTTT. This sequence encodes CASSSAFYSAGGSTNEKLFF.

V gene TRBV4-2 combines with J gene TRBJ1-5; no firm D call. Per germline, CDR1 LGHNA and CDR2 YNFKEQ. This CDR3 spans 15 amino acids. V dropped 1 base and J dropped 1 base, with 8 bases sitting between them. The CDR3, as DNA: TGTGCCAGCAGCCAAGTCGGTCCGAGCAATCAGCCCCAGCATTTT. Its protein is CASSQVGPSNQPQHF.

V and J are TRBV7-2 and TRBJ2-5; 12 bases line up with TRBD2. Trimming removed 5 bases from V and 5 bases from J; junction bases left unmatched: 15. CDR1 and CDR2 from the germline V gene are SGHTA and FQGNSA. The CDR3 spans 18 residues. CDR3 in amino acids: CASSLQRTLAGGQETQYF. The CDR3 nucleotides are TGTGCCAGCAGCCTCCAACGGACTCTAGCGGGGGGGCAGGAGACCCAGTACTTC.